Listed below are T cell receptor beta chains from one sample, sequenced in a study of blood T cell repertoires in COVID-19. Here immunoSEQ multiplex PCR was the method, and the copy in TCRdb shows in-frame clones only, minus some. The table includes 200,000 to 300,000 clones, roughly 80% detected once. Source material: peripheral blood. The receptors originated from a man aged 60-69 years with acute or convalescent COVID-19. CDR3s include the opening cysteine and the closing phenylalanine or tryptophan. Fields, in order: clone size, J gene, D gene, V gene, CDR3 protein, CDR3 DNA. The D gene is left open where the match is weak. Clone size is stated in some rows and not others, as once, few, many or a class when expanded.

clone_size: -
j_call: TRBJ1-1
d_call: TRBD1
v_call: TRBV7-9
cdr3_aa: CASSFDRASTEAFF
cdr3_nt: TGTGCCAGCAGCTTCGACAGGGCGTCGACTGAAGCTTTCTTT

clone_size: -
j_call: TRBJ1-1
d_call: -
v_call: TRBV7-9
cdr3_aa: CASSLEGRVWQNTEAFF
cdr3_nt: TGTGCCAGCAGCTTAGAGGGCAGGGTGTGGCAGAACACTGAAGCTTTCTTT

clone_size: -
j_call: TRBJ2-7
d_call: -
v_call: TRBV6-6
cdr3_aa: CASSRPWAYGQYF
cdr3_nt: TGTGCCAGCAGTCGACCCTGGGCCTACGGGCAGTACTTC

clone_size: -
j_call: TRBJ2-7
d_call: -
v_call: TRBV12-3/TRBV12-4
cdr3_aa: CASSSHGYEQYF
cdr3_nt: TGTGCCAGCAGTAGCCACGGGTACGAGCAGTACTTC

clone_size: -
j_call: TRBJ2-2
d_call: TRBD1
v_call: TRBV27
cdr3_aa: CASSYSGQGASGELFF
cdr3_nt: TGTGCCAGCAGTTACTCGGGACAGGGGGCGTCCGGGGAGCTGTTTTTT

clone_size: -
j_call: TRBJ2-6
d_call: TRBD1
v_call: TRBV5-1
cdr3_aa: CASSTGTGDSGANVLTF
cdr3_nt: TGCGCCAGCAGCACCGGGACAGGGGACTCTGGGGCCAACGTCCTGACTTTC

clone_size: -
j_call: TRBJ2-1
d_call: -
v_call: TRBV7-9
cdr3_aa: CASSFQGRDEQFF
cdr3_nt: TGTGCCAGCAGCTTTCAGGGTAGGGATGAGCAGTTCTTC

clone_size: -
j_call: TRBJ2-7
d_call: TRBD2
v_call: TRBV5-1
cdr3_aa: CASALAGELNEQYF
cdr3_nt: TGCGCCAGCGCGCTAGCGGGGGAACTCAACGAGCAGTACTTC

clone_size: -
j_call: TRBJ2-1
d_call: TRBD1
v_call: TRBV7-6
cdr3_aa: CASSRGAAGQGGNEQFF
cdr3_nt: TGTGCCAGCAGCCGAGGAGCAGCGGGACAGGGGGGCAATGAGCAGTTCTTC

clone_size: few
j_call: TRBJ2-3
d_call: TRBD2
v_call: TRBV7-2
cdr3_aa: CASSRGGRGRTDTQYF
cdr3_nt: TGTGCCAGCAGCCGTGGCGGGAGAGGTAGGACAGATACGCAGTATTTT

clone_size: -
j_call: TRBJ2-7
d_call: TRBD1
v_call: TRBV7-9
cdr3_aa: CAIRQGANYEQYF
cdr3_nt: TGTGCCATACGACAGGGGGCCAACTACGAGCAGTACTTC

clone_size: -
j_call: TRBJ2-1
d_call: -
v_call: TRBV5-1
cdr3_aa: CASSLLTYNEQFF
cdr3_nt: TGCGCCAGCAGCCTACTTACCTACAATGAGCAGTTCTTC

clone_size: -
j_call: TRBJ1-1
d_call: TRBD1
v_call: TRBV6-5
cdr3_aa: CASTGTGMRPSEAFF
cdr3_nt: TGTGCCAGCACCGGGACAGGGATGAGGCCCAGTGAAGCTTTCTTT

clone_size: -
j_call: TRBJ2-2
d_call: -
v_call: TRBV6-5
cdr3_aa: CASSYSSDAGELFF
cdr3_nt: TGTGCCAGCAGTTACTCTAGCGACGCCGGGGAGCTGTTTTTT

clone_size: -
j_call: TRBJ2-2
d_call: TRBD2
v_call: TRBV18
cdr3_aa: CASSPVGGDNTGELFF
cdr3_nt: TGTGCCAGCTCACCAGTCGGGGGGGACAACACCGGGGAGCTGTTTTTT

clone_size: -
j_call: TRBJ2-7
d_call: TRBD2
v_call: TRBV28
cdr3_aa: CASSRAGGLEQYF
cdr3_nt: TGTGCCAGCAGTAGAGCGGGAGGGCTCGAGCAGTACTTC

clone_size: -
j_call: TRBJ2-5
d_call: TRBD1
v_call: TRBV11-2
cdr3_aa: CASSYRTGLEETQYF
cdr3_nt: TGTGCCAGCAGCTACCGGACAGGGTTGGAAGAGACCCAGTACTTC

clone_size: -
j_call: TRBJ2-3
d_call: -
v_call: TRBV19
cdr3_aa: CASRGPRTDTQYF
cdr3_nt: TGTGCCAGTAGGGGTCCGCGGACAGATACGCAGTATTTT

clone_size: once
j_call: TRBJ2-1
d_call: -
v_call: TRBV7-2
cdr3_aa: CASSLAGGGYDEQFF
cdr3_nt: TGTGCCAGCAGCTTAGCGGGAGGAGGGTATGATGAGCAGTTCTTC

clone_size: -
j_call: TRBJ2-1
d_call: -
v_call: TRBV11-3
cdr3_aa: CASSLDRGALFF
cdr3_nt: TGTGCCAGCAGCTTAGACAGGGGGGCTCTGTTCTTC

clone_size: -
j_call: TRBJ1-3
d_call: TRBD1
v_call: TRBV7-9
cdr3_aa: CASNPTGTGPGNTIYF
cdr3_nt: TGTGCCAGCAACCCTACCGGGACAGGGCCTGGAAACACCATATATTTT

clone_size: -
j_call: TRBJ1-3
d_call: TRBD1
v_call: TRBV7-8
cdr3_aa: CASSYLHAGTGGNTIYF
cdr3_nt: TGTGCCAGCAGCTATCTACATGCCGGGACAGGAGGAAACACCATATATTTT

clone_size: once
j_call: TRBJ1-5
d_call: TRBD1
v_call: TRBV4-2
cdr3_aa: CASSQDIGQGVRQPQHF
cdr3_nt: TGTGCCAGCAGCCAAGATATCGGACAGGGGGTACGTCAGCCCCAGCATTTT

clone_size: -
j_call: TRBJ2-3
d_call: -
v_call: TRBV28
cdr3_aa: CASSRDTQYF
cdr3_nt: TGTGCCAGCAGTCGAGATACGCAGTATTTT

clone_size: -
j_call: TRBJ1-2
d_call: -
v_call: TRBV12-3/TRBV12-4
cdr3_aa: CASRRRVNYGYTF
cdr3_nt: TGTGCCAGCAGGCGACGGGTTAACTATGGCTACACCTTC

clone_size: -
j_call: TRBJ2-6
d_call: TRBD1
v_call: TRBV5-4
cdr3_aa: CASSWRQGGSGANVLTF
cdr3_nt: TGTGCCAGCAGCTGGCGACAGGGGGGCTCTGGGGCCAACGTCCTGACTTTC

clone_size: once
j_call: TRBJ1-4
d_call: -
v_call: TRBV3-1/TRBV3-2
cdr3_aa: CASKGVSTNEKLFF
cdr3_nt: TGTGCCAGCAAGGGGGTTTCAACTAATGAAAAACTGTTTTTT

clone_size: once
j_call: TRBJ2-1
d_call: TRBD2
v_call: TRBV2
cdr3_aa: CASSWTRAYNEQFF
cdr3_nt: TGTGCCAGCAGTTGGACTAGGGCCTACAATGAGCAGTTCTTC

clone_size: -
j_call: TRBJ1-4
d_call: TRBD1
v_call: TRBV2
cdr3_aa: CASSSTGGRGEKLFF
cdr3_nt: TGTGCCAGCAGCTCGACAGGGGGAAGGGGGGAAAAACTGTTTTTT

clone_size: -
j_call: TRBJ1-2
d_call: TRBD1
v_call: TRBV29-1
cdr3_aa: CSAKGQGDGYTF
cdr3_nt: TGCAGCGCTAAAGGACAGGGCGATGGCTACACCTTC

clone_size: once
j_call: TRBJ1-1
d_call: -
v_call: TRBV19
cdr3_aa: CASSIRGGLGNTEAFF
cdr3_nt: TGTGCCAGTAGTATCCGAGGAGGGCTAGGGAACACTGAAGCTTTCTTT

clone_size: few
j_call: TRBJ2-7
d_call: TRBD1
v_call: TRBV9
cdr3_aa: CASSVGQSGQGREQYF
cdr3_nt: TGTGCCAGCAGCGTAGGTCAGTCGGGACAGGGGAGGGAGCAGTACTTC

clone_size: few
j_call: TRBJ2-7
d_call: TRBD2
v_call: TRBV7-9
cdr3_aa: CASSPGGLWEQYF
cdr3_nt: TGTGCCAGCAGCCCGGGGGGGCTTTGGGAGCAGTACTTC

clone_size: -
j_call: TRBJ1-4
d_call: -
v_call: TRBV7-9
cdr3_aa: CASSLIGGAFNEKLFF
cdr3_nt: TGTGCCAGCAGTCTCATTGGGGGCGCTTTCAATGAAAAACTGTTTTTT

clone_size: -
j_call: TRBJ1-5
d_call: -
v_call: TRBV25-1
cdr3_aa: CASSRAGDQPQHF
cdr3_nt: TGTGCCAGCAGTAGGGCAGGGGATCAGCCCCAGCATTTT

clone_size: -
j_call: TRBJ2-1
d_call: -
v_call: TRBV5-1
cdr3_aa: CASSLISVSSYNEQFF
cdr3_nt: TGCGCCAGCAGCTTGATAAGCGTTAGCTCCTACAATGAGCAGTTCTTC

clone_size: once
j_call: TRBJ2-7
d_call: TRBD2
v_call: TRBV4-3
cdr3_aa: CASSQALAAYEQYF
cdr3_nt: TGCGCCAGCAGCCAAGCACTAGCGGCCTACGAGCAGTACTTC

clone_size: -
j_call: TRBJ2-4
d_call: TRBD1
v_call: TRBV28
cdr3_aa: CASSPPPGTGENIQYF
cdr3_nt: TGTGCCAGCAGCCCACCCCCCGGGACAGGGGAAAACATTCAGTACTTC

clone_size: -
j_call: TRBJ1-4
d_call: -
v_call: TRBV5-4
cdr3_aa: CASSIRQAVNEKLFF
cdr3_nt: TGTGCCAGCAGCATAAGACAGGCGGTGAATGAAAAACTGTTTTTT

clone_size: few
j_call: TRBJ1-1
d_call: TRBD1
v_call: TRBV25-1
cdr3_aa: CASSYEGALTEAFF
cdr3_nt: TGTGCCAGCAGCTATGAGGGGGCCCTCACTGAAGCTTTCTTT

clone_size: -
j_call: TRBJ1-2
d_call: -
v_call: TRBV6-6
cdr3_aa: CASNWDTIYGYTF
cdr3_nt: TGTGCCAGCAACTGGGACACTATCTATGGCTACACCTTC

clone_size: -
j_call: TRBJ1-1
d_call: TRBD1
v_call: TRBV4-2
cdr3_aa: CASSQDRQGTEAFF
cdr3_nt: TGTGCCAGCAGCCAAGACCGACAGGGGACAGAAGCTTTCTTT

clone_size: -
j_call: TRBJ1-5
d_call: -
v_call: TRBV28
cdr3_aa: CASSLESWGRPQHF
cdr3_nt: TGTGCCAGCAGTTTAGAGTCGTGGGGCAGGCCCCAGCATTTT

clone_size: -
j_call: TRBJ2-3
d_call: TRBD2
v_call: TRBV6-2/TRBV6-3
cdr3_aa: CASSYGVAGDYDTQYF
cdr3_nt: TGTGCCAGCAGTTACGGCGTAGCGGGAGATTATGATACGCAGTATTTT

clone_size: -
j_call: TRBJ1-3
d_call: -
v_call: TRBV2
cdr3_aa: CASSPGGVLSGNTIYF
cdr3_nt: TGTGCCAGCAGTCCCGGGGGGGTCCTCTCTGGAAACACCATATATTTT

clone_size: few
j_call: TRBJ2-7
d_call: -
v_call: TRBV27
cdr3_aa: CASSPRTPTSPLPYEQYF
cdr3_nt: TGTGCCAGCAGTCCCCGAACTCCGACTAGTCCGCTACCCTACGAGCAGTACTTC

clone_size: -
j_call: TRBJ1-1
d_call: TRBD1
v_call: TRBV5-1
cdr3_aa: CASGQGNTEAFF
cdr3_nt: TGCGCCAGTGGACAGGGGAACACTGAAGCTTTCTTT

clone_size: -
j_call: TRBJ2-2
d_call: TRBD1
v_call: TRBV4-1
cdr3_aa: CASSRGQGNTGELFF
cdr3_nt: TGCGCCAGCTCCCGGGGACAGGGGAACACCGGGGAGCTGTTTTTT

clone_size: -
j_call: TRBJ2-2
d_call: TRBD1
v_call: TRBV4-3
cdr3_aa: CASSQDRLSGRELFF
cdr3_nt: TGCGCCAGCAGCCAGGACAGGCTTTCGGGGCGGGAGCTGTTTTTT

clone_size: -
j_call: TRBJ2-7
d_call: -
v_call: TRBV29-1
cdr3_aa: CSALRESYEQYF
cdr3_nt: TGCAGCGCCCTCCGGGAGTCCTACGAGCAGTACTTC

clone_size: -
j_call: TRBJ1-6
d_call: -
v_call: TRBV5-1
cdr3_aa: CASSDSRYNSPLHF
cdr3_nt: TGCGCCAGCAGTGACAGCCGCTATAATTCACCCCTCCACTTT

clone_size: -
j_call: TRBJ2-4
d_call: -
v_call: TRBV2
cdr3_aa: CASSALGAVENIQYF
cdr3_nt: TGTGCCAGCAGTGCACTGGGGGCGGTGGAAAACATTCAGTACTTC

clone_size: few
j_call: TRBJ1-1
d_call: -
v_call: TRBV2
cdr3_aa: CASSELPNTEAFF
cdr3_nt: TGTGCCAGCAGTGAGCTACCGAACACTGAAGCTTTCTTT

clone_size: -
j_call: TRBJ2-3
d_call: TRBD2
v_call: TRBV5-1
cdr3_aa: CASSSVTGLAVTDTQYF
cdr3_nt: TGCGCCAGCAGCTCTGTGACTGGACTAGCAGTCACAGATACGCAGTATTTT